These 5 T cell receptor beta chains were all obtained from the same sample, sequenced in a study of blood T cell repertoires in COVID-19. Profiling relied on immunoSEQ multiplex PCR, and the TCRdb table lists in-frame clones only, not all of them. The table shows about 430,000 clones, with around nine tenths occurring only once. Sequenced: PBMCs or T cells enriched from blood (not recorded which). These receptors were collected from a woman between 18 and 29 years old who had been exposed to COVID-19.

The chain has TRBV7-9 and TRBJ1-4; D gene unclear. The germline CDR1 and CDR2 sequences are SEHNR and FQNEAQ (reference sequence). Trimming stripped 0 bases from V and 4 bases from J, with 9 bases between. The CDR3 sequence is 15 residues long. The chain's CDR3 is CASSLAGRSNEKLFF. CDR3 DNA sequence: TGTGCCAGCAGCTTAGCGGGTAGGAGTAATGAAAAACTGTTTTTT.

This rearrangement joins TRBV18 to TRBJ2-2; 14 bases line up with TRBD2. The germline CDR1 and CDR2 sequences are KGHSH and LQKENI. Trimming took 3 bases from V and 9 from J; bases not matched to a gene: 3. The CDR3 length is 15 residues. CDR3 nucleotides: TGTGCCAGCTCACCGGGACTAGCGGGGGCCCGGGAGCTGTTTTTT. Its protein is CASSPGLAGARELFF.

The J gene is TRBJ2-1, the V gene TRBV3-1 (or the pseudogene TRBV3-2); 11 bases align to TRBD2. Trimming took 5 bases from V and 6 from J; bases not matched to a gene: 6. CDR1 is LGHDT, CDR2 YNNKEL, per germline (reference sequence). This CDR3 has 15 amino acids. For the CDR3, the DNA is TGTGCCAGCAGCGAGGGACTAGCGGCGGGCAATGAGCAGTTCTTC. It encodes CASSEGLAAGNEQFF.

This chain joins TRBV11-2 and TRBJ2-7, with 7 bases aligning to TRBD1. The CDR3 extends over 14 amino acids. The V gene end was trimmed by 3 bases and the J gene end by 3 bases; junction bases not matched to a gene: 5. CDR1 and CDR2 (germline): SGHAT, FQNNGV. CDR3 residues: CASSLGTAVYEQYF. For the CDR3, the DNA is TGTGCCAGCAGCTTGGGGACAGCCGTCTACGAGCAGTACTTC.

The chain combines TRBV7-9 with TRBJ1-1; no clear D gene. CDR3 size: 16 residues. With 2 bases removed from V and 2 bases from J, the gap between germline ends came to 15 bases. Germline V gene sequence: CDR1 SEHNR, CDR2 FQNEAQ (reference sequence). The CDR3 DNA reads TGTGCCAGCAGCTTATTAGGTGGGCGGGGTAACACTGAAGCTTTCTTT. Translation gives CASSLLGGRGNTEAFF. Drawing the rest from reference TRBV7-9 and TRBJ1-1, the complete variable domain is DTGVSQNPRHKITKRGQNVTFRCDPISEHNRLYWYRQTLGQGPEFLTYFQNEAQLEKSRLLSDRFSAERPKGSFSTLEIQRTEQGDSAMYLCASSLLGGRGNTEAFFGQGTRLTVV.